This TCR beta chain comes out of a study of blood T cell repertoires in COVID-19. Study-level background: There were acute and convalescent COVID-19 samples, and they came from the United States, Italy and Spain. From T cells, B-cell-depleted T cells, or PBMCs came the material, which was cDNA or gDNA.

Sequenced by immunoSEQ multiplex PCR; TCRdb stores in-frame clones only, minus some. The table shows 40,000 to 55,000 clones, with roughly 84% occurring only once. V lost 2 bases, J lost 3 bases, and 7 bases stayed unmatched. CDR1 is KGHSH, CDR2 LQKENI, per germline. The CDR3 runs to 16 residues. The chain couples TRBV18 to TRBJ2-3; 8 bases agree with TRBD2. The source is a man aged 45-65 years with active COVID-19. The sample was peripheral blood. CDR3 region: CASSPILIAGTDTQYF. The CDR3, as DNA: TGTGCCAGCTCACCAATCCTGATAGCGGGGACAGATACGCAGTATTTT.